Listed below are T cell receptor beta chains from one sample, sequenced in a study of T-cell reconstitution after alpha-beta-depleted transplantation in children. Via MiXCR, TCRdb re-called the PCR reads, giving one row per CDR3 protein. The sample has under 250,000 distinct CDR3 sequences; roughly a quarter are singletons. The source was PBMCs, mostly from graft donor cells, collected 360 days after TCRalphabeta/CD19-depleted stem cell transplant. The receptors stem from a female patient aged 2-9 years who had a stem cell transplant for congenital amegakaryocytic thrombocytopenia, so the T cells may come from the graft donor. Each CDR3 is given without its conserved first and last residue.

cdr3_length: 11; j_call: TRBJ2-7; v_call: TRBV12-3/TRBV12-4; cdr3_aa: ASRQNPRSEQY
cdr3_length: 10; j_call: TRBJ2-7; v_call: TRBV2; cdr3_aa: ASRMDSYEQY
cdr3_length: 13; j_call: TRBJ1-6; v_call: TRBV6-1; cdr3_aa: ASWAGTGGYSPLH
cdr3_length: 15; j_call: TRBJ2-7; v_call: TRBV20-1; cdr3_aa: SASGTSGRARDDEQY
cdr3_length: 12; j_call: TRBJ1-5; v_call: TRBV10-3; cdr3_aa: AISQDRDNQPQH
cdr3_length: 12; j_call: TRBJ2-1; v_call: TRBV20-1; cdr3_aa: SAFSDRDYNEQF
cdr3_length: 13; j_call: TRBJ1-4; v_call: TRBV11-2; cdr3_aa: ASSLIPTGSEKLF
cdr3_length: 11; j_call: TRBJ2-2; v_call: TRBV29-1; cdr3_aa: SAGQGYTGELF
cdr3_length: 11; j_call: TRBJ1-2; v_call: TRBV12-3/TRBV12-4; cdr3_aa: ASSWGAGYGYT
cdr3_length: 14; j_call: TRBJ2-5; v_call: TRBV9; cdr3_aa: ASSARRTGGQETQY
cdr3_length: 14; j_call: TRBJ1-2; v_call: TRBV12-3/TRBV12-4; cdr3_aa: ASSLDGGEIGGGYT
cdr3_length: 12; j_call: TRBJ2-1; v_call: TRBV20-1; cdr3_aa: SATRVPLNNEQF